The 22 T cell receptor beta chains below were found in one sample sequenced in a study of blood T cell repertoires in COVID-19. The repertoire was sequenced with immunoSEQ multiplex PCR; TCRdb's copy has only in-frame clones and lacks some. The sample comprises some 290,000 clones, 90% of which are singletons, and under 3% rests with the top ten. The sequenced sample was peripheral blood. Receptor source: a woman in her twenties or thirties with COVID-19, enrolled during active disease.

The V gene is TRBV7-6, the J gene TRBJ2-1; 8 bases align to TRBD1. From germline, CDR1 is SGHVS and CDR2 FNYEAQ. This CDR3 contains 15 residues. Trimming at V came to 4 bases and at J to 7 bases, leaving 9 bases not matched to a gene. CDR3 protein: CASSYGQGIGNEQFF. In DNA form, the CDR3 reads TGTGCCAGCAGCTACGGACAGGGAATAGGGAATGAGCAGTTCTTC.

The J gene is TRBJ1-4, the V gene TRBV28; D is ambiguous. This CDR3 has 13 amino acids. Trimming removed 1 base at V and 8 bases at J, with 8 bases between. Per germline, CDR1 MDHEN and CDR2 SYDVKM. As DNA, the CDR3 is TGTGCCAGCAGTTTATACGCCGAGGAAAAACTGTTTTTT. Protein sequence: CASSLYAEEKLFF.

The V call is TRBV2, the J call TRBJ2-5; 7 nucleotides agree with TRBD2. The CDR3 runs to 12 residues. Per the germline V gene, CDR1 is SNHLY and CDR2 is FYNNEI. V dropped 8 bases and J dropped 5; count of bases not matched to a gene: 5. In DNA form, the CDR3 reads TGTGCCAGCCGACTAGCTTGGGAGACCCAGTACTTC. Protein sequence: CASRLAWETQYF.

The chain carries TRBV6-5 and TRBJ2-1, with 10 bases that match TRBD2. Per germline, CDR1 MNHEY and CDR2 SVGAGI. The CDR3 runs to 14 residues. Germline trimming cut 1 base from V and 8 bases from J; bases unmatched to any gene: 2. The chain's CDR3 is CASSYLAGGHEQFF. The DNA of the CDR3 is TGTGCCAGCAGTTACTTAGCGGGAGGCCATGAGCAGTTCTTC.

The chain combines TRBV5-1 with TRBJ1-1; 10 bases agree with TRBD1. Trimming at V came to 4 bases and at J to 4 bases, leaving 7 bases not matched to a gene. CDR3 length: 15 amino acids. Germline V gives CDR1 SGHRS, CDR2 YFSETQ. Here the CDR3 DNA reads TGCGCCAGCAGCCGAGACAGGGGGCTGGTCACTGAAGCTTTCTTT. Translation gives CASSRDRGLVTEAFF.

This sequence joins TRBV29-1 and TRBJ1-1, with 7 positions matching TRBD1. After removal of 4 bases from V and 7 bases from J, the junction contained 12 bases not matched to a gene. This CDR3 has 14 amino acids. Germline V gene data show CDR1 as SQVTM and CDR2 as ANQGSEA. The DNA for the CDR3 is TGCAGCGTTGCTCCACAGGGGTTTACGAATGAAGCTTTCTTT. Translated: CSVAPQGFTNEAFF.

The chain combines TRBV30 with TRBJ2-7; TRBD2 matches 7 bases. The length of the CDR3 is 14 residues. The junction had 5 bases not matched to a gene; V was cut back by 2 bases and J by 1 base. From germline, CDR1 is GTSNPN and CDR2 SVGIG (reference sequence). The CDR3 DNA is TGTGCCTGGAGTAAGGGCGGGAGTTCCTACGAGCAGTACTTC. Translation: CAWSKGGSSYEQYF. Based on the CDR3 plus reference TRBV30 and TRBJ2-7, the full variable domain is SQTIHQWPATLVQPVGSPLSLECTVEGTSNPNLYWYRQAAGRGLQLLFYSVGIGQISSEVPQNLSASRPQDRQFILSSKKLLLSDSGFYLCAWSKGGSSYEQYFGPGTRLTVT.

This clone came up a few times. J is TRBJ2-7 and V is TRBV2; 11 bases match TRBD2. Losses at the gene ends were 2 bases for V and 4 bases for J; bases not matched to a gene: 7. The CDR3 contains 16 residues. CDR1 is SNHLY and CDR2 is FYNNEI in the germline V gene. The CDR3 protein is CASSEIGIAGGYEQYF. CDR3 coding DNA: TGTGCCAGCAGTGAAATCGGGATAGCGGGAGGGTACGAGCAGTACTTC.

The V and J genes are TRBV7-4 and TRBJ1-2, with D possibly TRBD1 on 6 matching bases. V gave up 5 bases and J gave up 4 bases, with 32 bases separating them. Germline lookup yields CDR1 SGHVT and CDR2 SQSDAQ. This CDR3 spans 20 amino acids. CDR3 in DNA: TGTGCCAGCAGCCGGGCTGAGGGGACACTATATGCGTCCCGGGCCTATGGCTACACCTTC. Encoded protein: CASSRAEGTLYASRAYGYTF. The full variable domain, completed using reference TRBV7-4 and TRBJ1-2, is GAGVSQSPRYKVAKRGRDVALRCDSISGHVTLYWYRQTLGQGSEVLTYSQSDAQRDKSGRPSGRFSAERPERSVSTLKIQRTEQGDSAVYLCASSRAEGTLYASRAYGYTFGSGTRLTVV.

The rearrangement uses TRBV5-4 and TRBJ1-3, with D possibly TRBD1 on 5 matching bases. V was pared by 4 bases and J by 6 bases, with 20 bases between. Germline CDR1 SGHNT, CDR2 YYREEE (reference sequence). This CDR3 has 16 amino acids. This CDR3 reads CASSQTPDITVNTIYF. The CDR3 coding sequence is TGTGCCAGCAGCCAAACTCCGGACATCACGGTAAACACCATATATTTT.

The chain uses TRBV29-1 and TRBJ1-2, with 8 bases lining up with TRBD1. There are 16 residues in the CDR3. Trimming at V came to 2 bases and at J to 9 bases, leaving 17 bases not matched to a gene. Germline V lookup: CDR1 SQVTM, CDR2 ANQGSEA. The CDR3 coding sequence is TGCAGCGTTGAACCCGGACAGGGAGGAACTATAGCAAGCTACACCTTC. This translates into CSVEPGQGGTIASYTF.

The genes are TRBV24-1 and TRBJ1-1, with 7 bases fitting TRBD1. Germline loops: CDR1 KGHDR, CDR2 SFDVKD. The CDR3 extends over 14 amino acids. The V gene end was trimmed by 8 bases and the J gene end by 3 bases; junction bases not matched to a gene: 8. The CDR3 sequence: CATTGGRGDTEAFF. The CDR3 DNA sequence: TGTGCCACCACTGGGGGCAGGGGGGACACTGAAGCTTTCTTT.

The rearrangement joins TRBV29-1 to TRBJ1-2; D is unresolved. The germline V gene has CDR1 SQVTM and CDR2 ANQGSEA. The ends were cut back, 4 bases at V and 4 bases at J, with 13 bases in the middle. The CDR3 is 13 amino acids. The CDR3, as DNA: TGCAGCGTTGTGGGCCTAGCGGGCTATGGCTACACCTTC. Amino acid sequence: CSVVGLAGYGYTF.

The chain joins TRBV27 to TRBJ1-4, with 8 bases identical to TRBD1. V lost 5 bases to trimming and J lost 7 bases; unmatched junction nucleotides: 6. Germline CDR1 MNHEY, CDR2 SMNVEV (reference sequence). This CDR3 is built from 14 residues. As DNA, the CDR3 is TGTGCCAGCAGTCTGCACAGGGGGAGTGAAAAACTGTTTTTT. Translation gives CASSLHRGSEKLFF. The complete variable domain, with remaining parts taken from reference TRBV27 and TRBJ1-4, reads EAQVTQNPRYLITVTGKKLTVTCSQNMNHEYMSWYRQDPGLGLRQIYYSMNVEVTDKGDVPEGYKVSRKEKRNFPLILESPSPNQTSLYFCASSLHRGSEKLFFGSGTQLSVL.

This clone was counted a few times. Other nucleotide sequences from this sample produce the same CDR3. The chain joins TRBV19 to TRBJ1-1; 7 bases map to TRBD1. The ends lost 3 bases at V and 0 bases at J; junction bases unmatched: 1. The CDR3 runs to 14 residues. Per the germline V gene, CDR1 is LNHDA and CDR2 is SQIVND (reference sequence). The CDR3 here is CASSMTGLNTEAFF. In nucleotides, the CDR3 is TGTGCCAGTAGTATGACAGGGTTGAACACTGAAGCTTTCTTT.

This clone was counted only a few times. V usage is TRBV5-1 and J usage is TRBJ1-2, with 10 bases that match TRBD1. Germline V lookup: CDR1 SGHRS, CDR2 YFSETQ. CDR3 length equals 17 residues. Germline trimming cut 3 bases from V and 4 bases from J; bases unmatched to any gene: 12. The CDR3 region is CASSSPGQGIGGYGYTF. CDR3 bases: TGCGCCAGCAGCTCTCCGGGACAGGGGATCGGGGGCTATGGCTACACCTTC.

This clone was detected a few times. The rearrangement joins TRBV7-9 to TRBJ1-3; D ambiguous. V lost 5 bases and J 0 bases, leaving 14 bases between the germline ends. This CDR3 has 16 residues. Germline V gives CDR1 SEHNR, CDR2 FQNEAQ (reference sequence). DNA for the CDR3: TGTGCCAGCAGCGGAATGACGACAAACTCTGGAAACACCATATATTTT. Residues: CASSGMTTNSGNTIYF.

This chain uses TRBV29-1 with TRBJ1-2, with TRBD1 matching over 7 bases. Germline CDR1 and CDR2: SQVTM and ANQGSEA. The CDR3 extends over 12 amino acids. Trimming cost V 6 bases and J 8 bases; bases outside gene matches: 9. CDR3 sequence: CSVTLDREGYTF. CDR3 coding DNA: TGCAGCGTCACACTTGACAGGGAGGGCTACACCTTC.

In DNA form, the CDR3 reads TGTGCCAGCAGTTTACTCTCCGGGGGAGGGGCAGGCGAGCAGTACTTC. Protein sequence: CASSLLSGGGAGEQYF. The chain uses TRBV28 and TRBJ2-7; 7 positions agree with TRBD2. The trim removed 2 bases at V and 6 bases at J, leaving 13 bases unmatched. The CDR3 consists of 16 residues. Germline CDR1 is MDHEN and CDR2 is SYDVKM.

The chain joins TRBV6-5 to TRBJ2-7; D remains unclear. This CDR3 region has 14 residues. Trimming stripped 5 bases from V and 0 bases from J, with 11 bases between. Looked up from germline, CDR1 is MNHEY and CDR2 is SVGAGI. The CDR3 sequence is CASSTTGSSYEQYF. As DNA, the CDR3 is TGTGCCAGCAGTACCACCGGGTCCTCCTACGAGCAGTACTTC.

The CDR3 here is CASSDGGRAPTEAFF. The CDR3 region has the DNA TGTGCCAGCAGTGATGGGGGCCGCGCCCCGACTGAAGCTTTCTTT. This rearrangement joins TRBV6-4 to TRBJ1-1; D may be TRBD1 (6 bases). This CDR3 has 15 amino acids. Trimming stripped 3 bases from V and 5 bases from J, with 16 bases between. Germline-derived CDR1 and CDR2 are MRHNA and SNTAGT.

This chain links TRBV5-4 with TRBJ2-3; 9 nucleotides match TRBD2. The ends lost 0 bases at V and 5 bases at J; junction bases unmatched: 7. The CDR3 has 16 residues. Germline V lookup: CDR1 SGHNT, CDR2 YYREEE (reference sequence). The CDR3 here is CASSLAASGIRDTQYF. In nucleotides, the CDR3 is TGTGCCAGCAGCTTGGCGGCTAGCGGGATCAGAGATACGCAGTATTTT.